These 4 T cell receptor beta chains were sequenced from one sample in a study of blood T cell repertoires in COVID-19. Produced via immunoSEQ multiplex PCR; TCRdb's table is partial and in-frame only. The data hold 150,000 to 200,000 clones, with 70% to 90% observed a single time. The source material was peripheral blood. The receptor source for this set is a human donor with active or convalescent COVID-19. The donor label of this sample is uncertain.

The genes are TRBV9 and TRBJ1-5; tentatively, D is TRBD1 (5 bases). The ends were cut back, 0 bases at V and 7 bases at J, with 11 bases in the middle. CDR1 SGDLS and CDR2 YYNGEE come from the germline V gene. The length of the CDR3 is 14 residues. CDR3 amino acids: CASSVGQSIQPQHF. CDR3 in DNA: TGTGCCAGCAGCGTAGGACAGAGTATACAGCCCCAGCATTTT.

J is TRBJ1-1 and V is TRBV7-2; 8 positions agree with TRBD1. The germline gives CDR1 SGHTA, CDR2 FQGNSA. The CDR3 extends over 14 amino acids. The junction had 10 bases not matched to a gene; V was cut back by 5 bases and J by 8 bases. The CDR3 DNA sequence: TGTGCCAGCAGCAGACCCGACAGGGGAGGGGAAGCTTTCTTT. Encoded protein: CASSRPDRGGEAFF. Complete variable domain (other parts from reference TRBV7-2 and TRBJ1-1): GAGVSQSPSNKVTEKGKDVELRCDPISGHTALYWYRQSLGQGLEFLIYFQGNSAPDKSGLPSDRFSAERTGGSVSTLTIQRTQQEDSAVYLCASSRPDRGGEAFFGQGTRLTVV.

The chain couples TRBV7-2 to TRBJ2-7; no firm D call. The germline V gene encodes CDR1 SGHTA and CDR2 FQGNSA. There are 14 residues in the CDR3. The V end lost 3 bases, the J end lost 3 bases, and 12 bases lay between the germline ends. CDR3 nucleotides: TGTGCCAGCAGCTTTGAGGAAACCCGCTACGAGCAGTACTTC. It codes for CASSFEETRYEQYF.

V and J are TRBV13 and TRBJ1-1, with TRBD1 identical over 8 bases. CDR3 length: 16 amino acids. With 2 bases clipped from V and 0 bases from J, the junction kept 5 bases outside the gene matches. Germline-derived CDR1 and CDR2 are PRHDT and FYEKMQ (reference sequence). Here the CDR3 DNA reads TGTGCCAGCAGCTTAAGGACAGGGACGATGAACACTGAAGCTTTCTTT. Encoded protein: CASSLRTGTMNTEAFF. Variable domain in full (rest from reference TRBV13 and TRBJ1-1): AAGVIQSPRHLIKEKRETATLKCYPIPRHDTVYWYQQGPGQDPQFLISFYEKMQSDKGSIPDRFSAQQFSDYHSELNMSSLELGDSALYFCASSLRTGTMNTEAFFGQGTRLTVV.